One T cell receptor beta chain is described in this entry. The ends lost 4 bases at V and 6 bases at J; junction bases unmatched: 14. CDR3 length: 17 residues. Per germline, CDR1 SGHRS and CDR2 YFSETQ. Study processing details: Amplified reference gene primers provided the basis for estimating nucleated cell counts. Profiled with immunoSEQ multiplex PCR; TCRdb holds only in-frame clones, not every one. V, J and clone size derive from that table, while D and trimming were established from the DNA sequence. The table has about 69,000 clones, roughly 80% seen once. These data are taken from a study of blood T cell repertoires in COVID-19. Study-level background: There were acute and convalescent COVID-19 samples, and they came from the United States, Italy and Spain. Sample material is recorded as cDNA or gDNA derived from T cells, B-cell-depleted T cells, or PBMCs.

The specimen sequenced was peripheral blood. The chain uses TRBV5-1 and TRBJ2-1; the match to TRBD1 covers 9 bases. This sequence originates from a human donor in a cohort sampled during active COVID-19. The CDR3 DNA sequence: TGCGCCAGCAGCCCGGGGACAGGGACGGTTCTGCCCAATGAGCAGTTCTTC. Translation gives CASSPGTGTVLPNEQFF.